Shown below are 29 T cell receptor beta chains from a single sample sequenced in a study of T cell changes during pregnancy in multiple sclerosis. Only in-frame clones appear in the TCRdb table, and some are missing; sequencing was by immunoSEQ multiplex PCR. The sample lists about 97,000 clones, roughly nine tenths seen once, with about 0.75% in the top ten. The sequencing used peripheral blood, collected in the second trimester of pregnancy. These receptors were obtained from a female donor in good health, enrolled as a control in a pregnancy study.

This clone was counted once. This chain links TRBV28 with TRBJ1-2; D ambiguous. Trimming took off 5 bases at V and 4 bases at J, with 8 bases between the two ends. The CDR3 length is 12 residues. CDR1 and CDR2 (germline): MDHEN, SYDVKM. In nucleotides, the CDR3 is TGTGCCAGCAGTCCGGTTTTCTATGGCTACACCTTC. This encodes CASSPVFYGYTF.

CDR3 in amino acids: CASSEGRVSYEQYF. The CDR3, as DNA: TGTGCCAGCAGCGAGGGGAGGGTTTCCTACGAGCAGTACTTC. The rearrangement links TRBV9 to TRBJ2-7; TRBD2 matches at 7 bases. With 3 bases clipped from V and 1 base from J, the junction kept 4 bases outside the gene matches. Germline assignment: CDR1 SGDLS and CDR2 YYNGEE. This CDR3 spans 14 amino acids.

The chain carries TRBV7-9 and TRBJ2-6; D is ambiguous. With 6 bases removed from V and 0 bases from J, the gap between germline ends came to 12 bases. The V gene's germline CDR1 is SEHNR and CDR2 FQNEAQ (reference sequence). CDR3 size: 16 residues. The CDR3 reads CASRTGRYSGANVLTF. CDR3 nucleotide sequence: TGTGCCAGCAGGACTGGCAGATACTCTGGGGCCAACGTCCTGACTTTC. The full variable domain, completed using reference TRBV7-9 and TRBJ2-6, is DTGVSQNPRHKITKRGQNVTFRCDPISEHNRLYWYRQTLGQGPEFLTYFQNEAQLEKSRLLSDRFSAERPKGSFSTLEIQRTEQGDSAMYLCASRTGRYSGANVLTFGAGSRLTVL.

V usage is TRBV10-3 and J usage is TRBJ2-7; D remains unclear. Germline lookup yields CDR1 ENHRY and CDR2 SYGVKD. The V gene lost 10 bases and the J gene lost 7 bases, with 14 bases spanning the gap. The CDR3 is made up of 11 amino acids. CDR3 residues: CATQVAAEQYF. Written as DNA, the CDR3 is TGTGCCACCCAAGTGGCGGCAGAGCAGTACTTC.

This CDR3 reads CASSEQGGNQPQHF. As DNA, the CDR3 is TGTGCCAGCAGTGAACAGGGGGGCAATCAGCCCCAGCATTTT. V usage is TRBV2 and J usage is TRBJ1-5; TRBD1 matches at 7 bases. V was clipped by 2 bases and J by 2 bases; unmatched bases: 0. The CDR3 runs 14 residues. The V gene's germline CDR1 is SNHLY and CDR2 FYNNEI.

V usage is TRBV9 and J usage is TRBJ2-1; TRBD2 aligns across 7 bases. Germline values: CDR1 SGDLS, CDR2 YYNGEE. CDR3 length equals 16 residues. The V segment lost 4 bases and the J segment 4 bases; nucleotides outside the gene matches: 11. CDR3 bases: TGTGCCAGCAGCCTGTTGGGCCTAGCGGAGTACAATGAGCAGTTCTTC. Protein: CASSLLGLAEYNEQFF.

This chain uses TRBV28 with TRBJ2-3, with 9 nucleotides matching TRBD2. There are 14 residues in the CDR3. V lost 5 bases, J lost 7 bases, and 7 bases stayed unmatched. The germline V gene has CDR1 MDHEN and CDR2 SYDVKM. In DNA form, the CDR3 reads TGTGCCAGCAGTCCGCGGACTAGCGTGAATACGCAGTATTTT. It specifies CASSPRTSVNTQYF.

This sequence joins TRBV6-5 and TRBJ1-2; 7 bases are shared with TRBD1. The CDR3 totals 13 residues. The V segment lost 0 bases and the J segment 8 bases; nucleotides outside the gene matches: 3. The germline gives CDR1 MNHEY, CDR2 SVGAGI. CDR3 DNA: TGTGCCAGCAGTTACTCGACAGGGTCGGGCTACACCTTC. It translates to CASSYSTGSGYTF.

This chain uses TRBV11-3 with TRBJ2-1; D may be TRBD2 (5 bases). Germline loops: CDR1 SGHNT, CDR2 YENEEA. This CDR3 region has 17 residues. Trimming removed 1 base at V and 8 bases at J, with 21 bases between. The CDR3 is CASSLVLRGFNIDEQFF. DNA of the CDR3: TGTGCCAGCAGCTTAGTCCTACGGGGTTTTAATATCGATGAGCAGTTCTTC.

The chain carries TRBV18 and TRBJ2-6; weak D call: TRBD1 (6 bases). CDR1 is KGHSH and CDR2 is LQKENI in the germline V gene. Deletions cut 3 bases from V and 0 bases from J, with 15 bases between. The CDR3 covers 18 residues. CDR3 region: CASSPSGQSLSGANVLTF. In DNA, the CDR3 is TGTGCCAGCTCACCCTCCGGACAGTCCCTCTCTGGGGCCAACGTCCTGACTTTC.

This sequence joins TRBV18 and TRBJ2-1; 11 nucleotides line up with TRBD2. The CDR3 consists of 17 residues. CDR1 and CDR2 (germline): KGHSH, LQKENI. The V gene end was trimmed by 3 bases and the J gene end by 5 bases; junction bases not matched to a gene: 9. The chain's CDR3 is CASSPPTSGSRHNEQFF. CDR3 sequence (DNA): TGTGCCAGCTCACCTCCCACTAGCGGGAGTAGACACAATGAGCAGTTCTTC.

V is TRBV5-1 and J is TRBJ1-1, with 8 nucleotides matching TRBD1. This CDR3 has 14 residues. Germline V gene data show CDR1 as SGHRS and CDR2 as YFSETQ. The V segment lost 3 bases and the J segment 1 base; nucleotides outside the gene matches: 2. This CDR3 is CASSSGQENTEAFF. In DNA, the CDR3 is TGCGCCAGCAGCTCGGGACAGGAGAACACTGAAGCTTTCTTT.

Details on this clone: Sequence at one end of the junction differs from germline and may be a read error. The chain employs TRBV19 and TRBJ1-1; 7 nucleotides agree with TRBD1. Germline loops: CDR1 LNHDA, CDR2 SQIVND (reference sequence). There are 13 residues in the CDR3. CDR3 residues: CAGRQGGSTEAFF. The CDR3 nucleotides read TGTGCCGGTAGACAGGGCGGTAGCACTGAAGCTTTCTTT.

The CDR3 reads CATSRVVGVNSYEQYF. As DNA, the CDR3 is TGTGCCACCAGCAGAGTTGTTGGAGTGAACTCCTACGAGCAGTACTTC. The V call is TRBV15, the J call TRBJ2-7; no reliable D call. The CDR3 loop spans 16 amino acids. Trimming left V 1 base short and J 0 bases short, with 13 bases between. From germline, CDR1 is LNHNV and CDR2 YYDKDF (reference sequence).

The chain is built from TRBV27 and TRBJ2-1; D may be TRBD1 (5 bases). Germline values: CDR1 MNHEY, CDR2 SMNVEV (reference sequence). V was trimmed by 1 base and J by 8 bases, leaving 12 bases between them. The CDR3 has 14 amino acids. Here the CDR3 DNA reads TGTGCCAGCAGTTTATTACCAGGGCTCCATGAGCAGTTCTTC. Translating it yields CASSLLPGLHEQFF.

V is TRBV29-1 and J is TRBJ2-7; a weak D match, TRBD1 (6 bases). The CDR3 runs 12 residues. Germline-derived CDR1 and CDR2 are SQVTM and ANQGSEA. Trimming left V 5 bases short and J 6 bases short, with 14 bases between. The CDR3 here is CSVRQGIAEQYF. In DNA, the CDR3 is TGCAGCGTTCGGCAGGGGATAGCCGAGCAGTACTTC.

The chain has TRBV9 and TRBJ2-5; no clear D gene. The V end lost 4 bases, the J end lost 2 bases, and 12 bases lay between the germline ends. Germline V gives CDR1 SGDLS, CDR2 YYNGEE. The CDR3 is 14 amino acids. In DNA form, the CDR3 reads TGTGCCAGCAGCCCCTCACGACAACAAGAGACCCAGTACTTC. Residues: CASSPSRQQETQYF.

The chain combines TRBV5-4 with TRBJ2-1; 8 bases fit TRBD2. Germline CDR1 reads SGHNT; CDR2 reads YYREEE (reference sequence). V shed 4 bases, J shed 1 base, and the junction held 7 bases outside the gene matches. The CDR3 is made up of 16 amino acids. DNA of the CDR3: TGTGCCAGCAGCCCTAAAGCGGGAGAGTCCTACAATGAGCAGTTCTTC. Translated, it gives CASSPKAGESYNEQFF.

This chain joins TRBV15 and TRBJ1-2, with D unclear. The CDR3 contains 12 residues. V was pared by 1 base and J by 8 bases, with 8 bases between. Germline values: CDR1 LNHNV, CDR2 YYDKDF (reference sequence). The CDR3 sequence: CATSRGSRGYTF. The CDR3 DNA follows: TGTGCCACCAGCAGAGGCTCTCGGGGCTACACCTTC.

V gene TRBV6-5 combines with J gene TRBJ1-2; 8 positions agree with TRBD1. Germline V gene lookup returns CDR1 MNHEY and CDR2 SVGAGI. With 5 bases clipped from V and 7 bases from J, the junction kept 6 bases outside the gene matches. The CDR3 is 13 amino acids. CDR3 loop: CASSPQGAAGYTF. The CDR3 region has the DNA TGTGCCAGCAGTCCCCAGGGGGCGGCTGGCTACACCTTC.

The chain recombines TRBV14 with TRBJ1-1; 9 bases match TRBD1. In germline, CDR1 is SGHDN, CDR2 FVKESK. With V trimmed by 6 bases and J by 3 bases, 5 bases remained unmatched. The length of the CDR3 is 14 residues. DNA for the CDR3: TGTGCCAGCAGACGACAGGGGGGAGACACTGAAGCTTTCTTT. Residues: CASRRQGGDTEAFF.

V gene TRBV19 combines with J gene TRBJ2-7; the match to TRBD1 covers 10 bases. The germline CDR1 and CDR2 sequences are LNHDA and SQIVND (reference sequence). The CDR3 has 15 amino acids. The V and J ends lost 5 bases and 4 bases, in that order; junction bases with no gene match: 8. The CDR3 coding sequence is TGTGCCAGTAGTTCTCCGGGACAGGGGAGGTACGAGCAGTACTTC. Translated, it gives CASSSPGQGRYEQYF.

This clone was found once. The chain is built from TRBV5-6 and TRBJ1-1; D gene unclear. The germline V gene has CDR1 SGHDT and CDR2 YYEEEE. The CDR3 is 14 residues long. Trimming took off 0 bases at V and 4 bases at J, with 10 bases between the two ends. As DNA, the CDR3 is TGTGCCAGCAGCTTGGGGACGGGGTTCACTGAAGCTTTCTTT. It yields the protein CASSLGTGFTEAFF.

The V and J genes are TRBV7-9 and TRBJ2-5, with 8 nucleotides matching TRBD2. Germline V gene lookup returns CDR1 SEHNR and CDR2 FQNEAQ (reference sequence). The CDR3 covers 12 residues. After removal of 8 bases from V and 6 bases from J, the junction contained 5 bases not matched to a gene. The CDR3, as DNA: TGTGCCAGCTCCCCGGGGGGGCAGACCCAGTACTTC. Its protein product is CASSPGGQTQYF.

The V call is TRBV4-1, the J call TRBJ1-3; possible D gene TRBD1, 5 bases. Deletions cut 8 bases from V and 3 bases from J, with 11 bases between. Germline V CDR1 and CDR2: MGHRA, YSYEKL. This CDR3 has 13 amino acids. CDR3 DNA: TGCGCCAGCGCAGGGTTGGGTGGAAACACCATATATTTT. Translation gives CASAGLGGNTIYF.

The rearrangement joins TRBV28 to TRBJ2-7; 7 positions agree with TRBD1. CDR1 is MDHEN, CDR2 SYDVKM, per germline. The CDR3 spans 14 residues. V lost 9 bases to trimming and J lost 3 bases; unmatched junction nucleotides: 11. CDR3 sequence reads: CASCTGTVGYEQYF. Written as DNA, the CDR3 is TGTGCCAGTTGTACCGGGACAGTGGGCTACGAGCAGTACTTC.

The CDR3 loop is CASSWNRGGDTQYF. DNA for the CDR3: TGTGCCAGCAGTTGGAATAGGGGGGGAGATACGCAGTATTTT. The chain has TRBV28 and TRBJ2-3; tentatively, D is TRBD2 (7 bases). Trimming left V 4 bases short and J 5 bases short, with 13 bases between. The length of the CDR3 is 14 residues. In germline, CDR1 is MDHEN, CDR2 SYDVKM.

This clone appeared a few times. V gene TRBV5-5 combines with J gene TRBJ1-2, with TRBD1 matching over 10 bases. V shed 4 bases and J 6 bases; nucleotides not matched to a gene: 12. The CDR3 length is 16 residues. CDR1 is SGHKS and CDR2 is YYEKEE in the germline V gene (reference sequence). CDR3 region: CASSDGLTGTGDGYTF. In nucleotides, the CDR3 is TGTGCCAGCAGCGATGGATTAACCGGGACAGGGGATGGCTACACCTTC.

Only one count was recorded for this clone. V is TRBV19 and J is TRBJ2-2; perhaps TRBD1 as D (5 bases). Germline lookup yields CDR1 LNHDA and CDR2 SQIVND (reference sequence). The CDR3 length is 14 residues. V was clipped by 3 bases and J by 6 bases, with 11 bases between them. The CDR3 coding sequence is TGTGCCAGTAGTATGGGCAGGGTAGCCGGGGAGCTGTTTTTT. As protein: CASSMGRVAGELFF. Based on the CDR3 plus reference TRBV19 and TRBJ2-2, the full variable domain is DGGITQSPKYLFRKEGQNVTLSCEQNLNHDAMYWYRQDPGQGLRLIYYSQIVNDFQKGDIAEGYSVSREKKESFPLTVTSAQKNPTAFYLCASSMGRVAGELFFGEGSRLTVL.